This T cell receptor (beta chain) was sequenced during a study of blood T cell repertoires in COVID-19. In the study overall: Whether acute or convalescent, the COVID-19 samples came from the United States, Italy and Spain. The analysed material was cDNA or gDNA that came from T cells, B-cell-depleted T cells, or PBMCs.

Germline trimming cut 1 base from V and 4 bases from J; bases unmatched to any gene: 8. The CDR3 is 16 residues long. Looked up from germline, CDR1 is SGHDN and CDR2 is FVKESK. In the original analysis: From reference gene primer amplification, estimates of nucleated cell counts were derived. Generated by immunoSEQ multiplex PCR, the TCRdb table keeps only in-frame clones and is missing some. V and J calls and clone size come straight from that table; D and trimming were deduced from the DNA. In the table there are around 430,000 clones, 88% of which are singletons. This clone has a handful of counts.

The TCR sequence derives from a woman between 45 and 60 years old with COVID-19, enrolled during active disease. Sequenced input: peripheral blood. The chain couples TRBV14 to TRBJ2-7; 9 bases align to TRBD1. The CDR3 DNA sequence: TGTGCCAGCAGCCAAGGCGCCGGGACAGGGAAATACGAGCAGTACTTC. It specifies CASSQGAGTGKYEQYF. The variable domain in full, with the rest retrieved from reference TRBV14 and TRBJ2-7, is EAGVTQFPSHSVIEKGQTVTLRCDPISGHDNLYWYRRVMGKEIKFLLHFVKESKQDESGMPNNRFLAERTGGTYSTLKVQPAELEDSGVYFCASSQGAGTGKYEQYFGPGTRLTVT.